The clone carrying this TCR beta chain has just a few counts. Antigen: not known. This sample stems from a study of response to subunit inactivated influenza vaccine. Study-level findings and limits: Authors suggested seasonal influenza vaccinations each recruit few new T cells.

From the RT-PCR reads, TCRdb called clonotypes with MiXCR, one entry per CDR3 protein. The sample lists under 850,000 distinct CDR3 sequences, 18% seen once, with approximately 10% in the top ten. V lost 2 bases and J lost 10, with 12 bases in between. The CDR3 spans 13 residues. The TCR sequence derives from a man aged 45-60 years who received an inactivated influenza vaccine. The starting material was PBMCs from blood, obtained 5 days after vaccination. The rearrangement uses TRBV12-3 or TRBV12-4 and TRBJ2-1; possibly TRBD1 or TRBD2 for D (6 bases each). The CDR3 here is CASSLIGGWEQFF. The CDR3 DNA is TGTGCCAGCAGTTTAATAGGGGGGTGGGAGCAGTTCTTC.